This T cell receptor beta chain was profiled in a study of post-analysis software for immune sequencing data (dated by TCRdb to 2014 to 2015). Describing the broader study: Disease courses on record covered relapsing-remitting, secondary progressive and progressive-relapsing multiple sclerosis, though some patients had no subtype annotation. The patient repertoires were set against around ten previously published healthy control repertoires from donors whose ages ranged from roughly 6 to 27 years. A subset of samples was prepared in parallel using single-end sample barcoding, then pooled and co-amplified after Illumina adapter ligation.

Summary of the overall study and its limitations: Normalized Chao1 diversity was significantly lower in multiple sclerosis patients than controls, suggesting substantial peripheral T-cell clonal expansion. A handful of TRBV segments, including TRBV5-6, TRBV5-1 and TRBV20-1, were significantly more frequent in patients than controls. When samples were clustered directly using the F measure, samples prepared in the same batch co-clustered strongly, which prompted a batch-effect correction. The multiple sclerosis patient group was slightly younger than the control group.

About this clonotype: Its antigen is unknown. It has no much larger one-base neighbor in the sample; base qualities were not kept.

The library was generated by PCR. Sequencing was performed on an Illumina HiSeq 2500. To reduce PCR and sequencing biases, unique molecular identifiers were incorporated into the TCR beta cDNA libraries. Every 1 to 10 million input T cells yielded 500,000 or so cDNA molecules, meaning each molecule approximated one T cell. The patient libraries were prepared and sequenced using the same protocol as the earlier healthy control dataset. Within a given batch, samples were prepared together, multiplexed and sequenced on the same HiSeq lane. Under the source paper's analysis protocol: MIGEC was used to process the raw barcoded reads, and molecular identifier groups with only a single read were discarded before consensus assembly and CDR3 extraction. VDJtools was used for post-analysis of the clonotype tables, with diversity normalized by down-sampling every dataset to the smallest sample size. Repertoire overlap clustering matched CDR3 amino acid but not nucleotide sequences to correct batch-related cross-sample contamination. TCRdb passed the public sequencing reads through fastp at Q25 and MiXCR, retaining productive beta sequences. Here each entry gathers all rows of one CDR3 protein and keeps the most common genes and DNA. TCRdb, rather than the study authors, made the V and J calls. For this sample there are about 800,000 distinct CDR3 sequences; approximately 30% appear just once. The leading ten clones occupy under 0.7% of the sample.

TCR beta repertoires were profiled from peripheral blood of roughly twelve young patients with multiple sclerosis to demonstrate the VDJtools post-analysis software. The multiple sclerosis patients were children and adolescents ranging in age from roughly 6 to 15 years. The CDR1 and CDR2 encoded by the germline V gene (reference sequence) are DFQATT and SNEGSKA. The CDR3 runs 13 residues from the cysteine to the phenylalanine. Only the CDR3 portion is preserved as DNA: 39 bases, with reading frame beginning at the first base. The germline ends are 18 bases apart after V is trimmed by 6 bases and J by 7 bases.

The specimen was blood. The chain is encoded by TRBV20-1 joined to TRBJ2-5; possibly the D gene is TRBD2, per 5 matching bases. The receptor was derived from a girl aged 10 to 17 with multiple sclerosis. The nucleotide sequence reads as follows: TGCAGTGCCGGAGGAACCGGGCCTCGGACCCAGTACTTC. Its protein reads: CSAGGTGPRTQYF.